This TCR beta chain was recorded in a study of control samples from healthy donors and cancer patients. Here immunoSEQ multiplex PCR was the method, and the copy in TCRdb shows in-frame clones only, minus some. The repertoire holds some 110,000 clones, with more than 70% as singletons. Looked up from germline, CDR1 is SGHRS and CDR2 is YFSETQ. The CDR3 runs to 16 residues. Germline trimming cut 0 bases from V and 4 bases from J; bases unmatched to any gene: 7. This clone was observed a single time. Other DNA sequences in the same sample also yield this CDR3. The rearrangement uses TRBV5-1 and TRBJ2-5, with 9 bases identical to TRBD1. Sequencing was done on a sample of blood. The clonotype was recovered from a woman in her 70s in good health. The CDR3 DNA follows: TGCGCCAGCAGCTTGGGACAGGGGGAGGGTCCAGAGACCCAGTACTTC. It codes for CASSLGQGEGPETQYF.